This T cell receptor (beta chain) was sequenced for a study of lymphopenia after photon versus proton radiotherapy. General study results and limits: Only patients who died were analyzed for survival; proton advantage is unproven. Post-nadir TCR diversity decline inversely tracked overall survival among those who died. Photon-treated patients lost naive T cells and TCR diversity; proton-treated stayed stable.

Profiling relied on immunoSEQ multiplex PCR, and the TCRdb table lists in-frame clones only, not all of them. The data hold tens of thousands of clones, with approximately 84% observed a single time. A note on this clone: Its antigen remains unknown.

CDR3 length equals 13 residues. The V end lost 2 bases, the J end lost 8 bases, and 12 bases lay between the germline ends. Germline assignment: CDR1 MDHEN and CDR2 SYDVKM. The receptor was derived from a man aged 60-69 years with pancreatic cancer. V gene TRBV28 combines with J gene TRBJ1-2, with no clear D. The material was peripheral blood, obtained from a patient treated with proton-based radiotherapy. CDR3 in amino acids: CASSLGGRVGYTF. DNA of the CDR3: TGTGCCAGCAGTTTAGGAGGGCGCGTCGGCTACACCTTC.